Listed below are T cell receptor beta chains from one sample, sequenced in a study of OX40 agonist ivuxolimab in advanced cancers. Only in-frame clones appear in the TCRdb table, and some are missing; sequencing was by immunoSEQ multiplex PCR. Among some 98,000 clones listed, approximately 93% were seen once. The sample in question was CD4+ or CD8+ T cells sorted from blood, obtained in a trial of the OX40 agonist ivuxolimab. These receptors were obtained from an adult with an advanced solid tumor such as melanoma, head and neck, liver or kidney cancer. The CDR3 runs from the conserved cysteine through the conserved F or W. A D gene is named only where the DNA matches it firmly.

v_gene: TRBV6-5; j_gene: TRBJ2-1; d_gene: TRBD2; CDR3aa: CASSYLGLAGGEQFF
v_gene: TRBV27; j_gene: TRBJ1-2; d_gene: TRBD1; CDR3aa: CASSTTGTGGAYGYTF
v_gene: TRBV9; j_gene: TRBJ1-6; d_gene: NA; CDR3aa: CASSAVARGNSPLHF
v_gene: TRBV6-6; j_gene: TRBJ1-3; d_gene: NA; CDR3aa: CASTPGYTSGNTIYF
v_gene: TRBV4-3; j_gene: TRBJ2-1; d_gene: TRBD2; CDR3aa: CASSQALLAGGGNEQFF
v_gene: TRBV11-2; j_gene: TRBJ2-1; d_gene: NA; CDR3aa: CASTMGPPYNEQFF
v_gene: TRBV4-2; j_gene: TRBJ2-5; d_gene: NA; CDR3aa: CASSRALGIQETQYF
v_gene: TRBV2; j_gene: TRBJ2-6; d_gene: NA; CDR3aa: CASSENAGANVLTF
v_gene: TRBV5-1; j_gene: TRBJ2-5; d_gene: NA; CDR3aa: CASSLYGTSETQYF
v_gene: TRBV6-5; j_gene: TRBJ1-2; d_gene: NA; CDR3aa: CASSLTRQDHGYTF
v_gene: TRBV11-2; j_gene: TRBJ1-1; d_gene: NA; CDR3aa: CASSLDLETEAFF
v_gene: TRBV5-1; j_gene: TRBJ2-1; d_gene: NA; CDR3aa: CASSLARQSFNEQFF
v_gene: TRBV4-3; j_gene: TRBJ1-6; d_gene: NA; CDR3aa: CASSQDLSGRSYNSPLHF
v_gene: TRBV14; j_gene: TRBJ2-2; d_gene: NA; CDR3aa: CASSQGAEELFF
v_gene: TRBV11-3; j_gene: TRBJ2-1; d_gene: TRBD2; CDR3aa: CASSLRPLAGYNEQFF
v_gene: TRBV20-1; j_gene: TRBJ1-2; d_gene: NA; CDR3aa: CSARDGYGYTF
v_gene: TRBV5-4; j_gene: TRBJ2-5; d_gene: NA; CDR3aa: CASSSQETQYF
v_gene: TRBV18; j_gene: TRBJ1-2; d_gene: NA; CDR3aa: CASSEGDSSGYTF
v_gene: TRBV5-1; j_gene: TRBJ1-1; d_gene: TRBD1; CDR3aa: CASSLGPGTGGTTEAFF
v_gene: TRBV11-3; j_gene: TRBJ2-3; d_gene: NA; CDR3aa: CASSLGQLFSPGTQYF
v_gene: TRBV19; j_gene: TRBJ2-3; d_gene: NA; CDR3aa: CASSMYGGTDTQYF
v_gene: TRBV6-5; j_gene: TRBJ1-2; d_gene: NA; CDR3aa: CASSGGRGYTF
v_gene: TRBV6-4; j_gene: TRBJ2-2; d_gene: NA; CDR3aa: CASSDSYRAGTGELFF
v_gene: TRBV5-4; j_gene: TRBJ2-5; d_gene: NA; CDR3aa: CASSLKDTGETQYF
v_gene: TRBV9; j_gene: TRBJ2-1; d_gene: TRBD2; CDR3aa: CASSVTSGSFHEQFF
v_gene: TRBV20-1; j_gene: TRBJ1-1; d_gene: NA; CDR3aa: CSAYRGNEAFF
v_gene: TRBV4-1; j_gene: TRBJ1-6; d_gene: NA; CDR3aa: CASSQVSPPLMRGSPLHF
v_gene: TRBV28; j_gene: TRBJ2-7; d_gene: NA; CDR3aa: CASSLLGKNYEQYF
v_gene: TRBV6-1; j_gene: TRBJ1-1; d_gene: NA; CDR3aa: CASDKNTEAFF
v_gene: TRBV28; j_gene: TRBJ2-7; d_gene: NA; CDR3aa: CASSTRDPIPYEQYF
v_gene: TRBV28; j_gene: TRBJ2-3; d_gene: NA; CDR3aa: CASSLYEDITFGSTDTQYF
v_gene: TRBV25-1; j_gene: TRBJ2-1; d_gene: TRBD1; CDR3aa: CASSDPTGASYNEQFF